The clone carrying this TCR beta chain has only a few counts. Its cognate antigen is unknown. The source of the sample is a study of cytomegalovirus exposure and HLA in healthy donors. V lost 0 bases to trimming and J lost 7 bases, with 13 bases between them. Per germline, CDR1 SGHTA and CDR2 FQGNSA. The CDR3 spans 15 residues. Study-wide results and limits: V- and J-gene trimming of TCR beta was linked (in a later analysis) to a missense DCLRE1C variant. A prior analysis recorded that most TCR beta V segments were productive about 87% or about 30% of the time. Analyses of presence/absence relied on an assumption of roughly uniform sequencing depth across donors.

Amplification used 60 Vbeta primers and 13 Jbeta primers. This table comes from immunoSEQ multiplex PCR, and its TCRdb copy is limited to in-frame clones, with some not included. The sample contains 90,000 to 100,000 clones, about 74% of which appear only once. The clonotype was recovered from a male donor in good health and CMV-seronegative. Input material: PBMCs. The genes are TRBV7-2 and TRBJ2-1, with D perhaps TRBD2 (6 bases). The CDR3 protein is CASSLAGRGLNEQFF. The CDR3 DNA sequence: TGTGCCAGCAGCTTAGCTGGCCGGGGGTTGAATGAGCAGTTCTTC.